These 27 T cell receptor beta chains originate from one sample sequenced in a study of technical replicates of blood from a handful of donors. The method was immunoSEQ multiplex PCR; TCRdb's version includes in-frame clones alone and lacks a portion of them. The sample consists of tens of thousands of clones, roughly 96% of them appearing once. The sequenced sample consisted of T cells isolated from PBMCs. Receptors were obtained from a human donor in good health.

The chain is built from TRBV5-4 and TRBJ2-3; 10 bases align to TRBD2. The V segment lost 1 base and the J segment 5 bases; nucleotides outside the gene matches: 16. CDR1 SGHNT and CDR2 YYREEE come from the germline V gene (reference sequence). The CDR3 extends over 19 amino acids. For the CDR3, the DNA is TGTGCCAGCAGCTTGAGGGGGGTTTTAACTAGCGGGACTAGAGATACGCAGTATTTT. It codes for CASSLRGVLTSGTRDTQYF.

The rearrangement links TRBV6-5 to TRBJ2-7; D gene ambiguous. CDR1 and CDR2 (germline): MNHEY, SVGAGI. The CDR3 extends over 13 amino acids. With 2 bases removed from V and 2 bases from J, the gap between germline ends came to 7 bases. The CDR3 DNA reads TGTGCCAGCAGTTACAAATCAACCTACGAGCAGTACTTC. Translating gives CASSYKSTYEQYF.

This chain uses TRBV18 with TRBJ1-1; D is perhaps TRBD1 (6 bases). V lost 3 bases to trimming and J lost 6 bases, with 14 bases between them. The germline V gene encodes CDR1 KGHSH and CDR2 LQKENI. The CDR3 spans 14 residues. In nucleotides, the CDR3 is TGTGCCAGCTCACCGCCGGCGGGGGCTGCTGAAGCTTTCTTT. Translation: CASSPPAGAAEAFF.

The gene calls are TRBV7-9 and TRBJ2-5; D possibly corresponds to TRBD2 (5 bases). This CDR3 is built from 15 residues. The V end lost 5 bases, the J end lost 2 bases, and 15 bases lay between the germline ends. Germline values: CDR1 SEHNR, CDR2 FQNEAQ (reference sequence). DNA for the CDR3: TGTGCCAGCAGCCCCCGCTTGGAGGCACAAGAGACCCAGTACTTC. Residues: CASSPRLEAQETQYF.

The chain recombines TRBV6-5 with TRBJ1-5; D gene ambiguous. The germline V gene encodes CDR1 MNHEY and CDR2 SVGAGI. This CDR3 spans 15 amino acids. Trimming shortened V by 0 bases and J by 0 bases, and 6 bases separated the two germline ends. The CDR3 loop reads CASSYSGASNQPQHF. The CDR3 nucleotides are TGTGCCAGCAGTTACTCCGGAGCTAGCAATCAGCCCCAGCATTTT.

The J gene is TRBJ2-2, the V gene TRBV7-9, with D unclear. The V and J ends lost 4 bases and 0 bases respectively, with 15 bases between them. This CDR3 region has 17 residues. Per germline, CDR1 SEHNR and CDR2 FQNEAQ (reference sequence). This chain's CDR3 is CASSSHRHISNTGELFF. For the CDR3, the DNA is TGTGCCAGCAGCTCCCACCGACACATATCGAACACCGGGGAGCTGTTTTTT.

CDR3 protein: CASSSRQGARGGYTF. The CDR3 DNA is TGTGCCAGCAGCTCGCGACAGGGGGCGAGGGGTGGCTACACCTTC. This chain links TRBV13 with TRBJ1-2; 10 positions match TRBD1. V shed 4 bases, J shed 7 bases, and the junction held 9 bases outside the gene matches. CDR1 is PRHDT and CDR2 is FYEKMQ in the germline V gene (reference sequence). The CDR3 has 15 residues.

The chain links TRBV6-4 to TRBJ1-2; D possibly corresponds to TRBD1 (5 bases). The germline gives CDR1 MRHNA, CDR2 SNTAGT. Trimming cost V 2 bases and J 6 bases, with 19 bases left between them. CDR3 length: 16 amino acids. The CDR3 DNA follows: TGTGCCAGCAGTGACCAACTTATTTCAGGGCTGGATGGCTACACCTTC. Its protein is CASSDQLISGLDGYTF.

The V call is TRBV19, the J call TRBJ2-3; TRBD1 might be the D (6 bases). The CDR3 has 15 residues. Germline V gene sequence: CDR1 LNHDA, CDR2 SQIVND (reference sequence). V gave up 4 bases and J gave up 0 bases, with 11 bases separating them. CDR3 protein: CASSNRDISTDTQYF. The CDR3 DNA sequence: TGTGCCAGTAGTAATCGGGACATTAGCACAGATACGCAGTATTTT.

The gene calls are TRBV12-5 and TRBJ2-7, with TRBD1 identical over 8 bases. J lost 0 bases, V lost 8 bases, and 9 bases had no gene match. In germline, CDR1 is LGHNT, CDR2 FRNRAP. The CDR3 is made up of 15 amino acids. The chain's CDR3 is CASPDRAIYSYEQYF. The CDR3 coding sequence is TGTGCTAGTCCGGACAGGGCTATTTACTCCTACGAGCAGTACTTC.

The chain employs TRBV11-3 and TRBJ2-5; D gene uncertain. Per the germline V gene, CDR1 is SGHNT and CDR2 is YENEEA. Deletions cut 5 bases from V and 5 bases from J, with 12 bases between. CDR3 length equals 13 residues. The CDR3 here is CASSRVGGETQYF. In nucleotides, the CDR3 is TGTGCCAGCAGCCGGGTTGGTGGCGAGACCCAGTACTTC.

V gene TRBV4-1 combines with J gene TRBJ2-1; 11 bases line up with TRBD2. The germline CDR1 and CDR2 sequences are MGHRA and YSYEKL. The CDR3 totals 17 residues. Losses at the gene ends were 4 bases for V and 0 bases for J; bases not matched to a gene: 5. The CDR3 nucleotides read TGCGCCAGCAGCCCGGGACTAGCGGTGAGCTCCTACAATGAGCAGTTCTTC. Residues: CASSPGLAVSSYNEQFF.

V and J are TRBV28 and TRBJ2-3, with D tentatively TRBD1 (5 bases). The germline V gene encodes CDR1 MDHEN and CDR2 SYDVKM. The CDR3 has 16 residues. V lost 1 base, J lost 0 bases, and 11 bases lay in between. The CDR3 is CASSLYRFRSTDTQYF. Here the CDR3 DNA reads TGTGCCAGCAGTTTATACAGGTTCAGAAGCACAGATACGCAGTATTTT.

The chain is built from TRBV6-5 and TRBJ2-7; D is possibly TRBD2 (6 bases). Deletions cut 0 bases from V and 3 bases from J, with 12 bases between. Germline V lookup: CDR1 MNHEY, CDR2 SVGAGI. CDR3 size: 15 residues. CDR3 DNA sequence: TGTGCCAGCAGTTACTCCGGGGTAGCGGTCTACGAGCAGTACTTC. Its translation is CASSYSGVAVYEQYF.

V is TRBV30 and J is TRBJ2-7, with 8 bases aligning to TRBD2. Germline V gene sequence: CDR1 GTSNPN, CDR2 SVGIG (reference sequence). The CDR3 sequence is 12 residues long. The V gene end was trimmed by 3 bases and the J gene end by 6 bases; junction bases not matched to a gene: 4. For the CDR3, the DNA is TGTGCCTGGAGGGGCGGGGGGAGCGAGCAGTACTTC. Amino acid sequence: CAWRGGGSEQYF.

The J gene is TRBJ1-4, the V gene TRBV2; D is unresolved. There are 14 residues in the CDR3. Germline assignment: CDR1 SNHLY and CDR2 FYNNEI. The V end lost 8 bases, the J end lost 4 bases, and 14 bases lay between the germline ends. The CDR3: CASLEQPNNEKLFF. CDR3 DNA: TGTGCCAGCCTTGAACAGCCTAATAATGAAAAACTGTTTTTT.

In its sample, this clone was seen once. The CDR3, as DNA: TGTGCCAGCAGCTCCGGGACAGGGACGCAAAAACTGTTTTTT. Its protein product is CASSSGTGTQKLFF. The V and J genes are TRBV13 and TRBJ1-4, with 9 positions matching TRBD1. The CDR3 is 14 amino acids. Losses at the gene ends were 4 bases for V and 9 bases for J; bases not matched to a gene: 6. CDR1 is PRHDT, CDR2 FYEKMQ, per germline (reference sequence).

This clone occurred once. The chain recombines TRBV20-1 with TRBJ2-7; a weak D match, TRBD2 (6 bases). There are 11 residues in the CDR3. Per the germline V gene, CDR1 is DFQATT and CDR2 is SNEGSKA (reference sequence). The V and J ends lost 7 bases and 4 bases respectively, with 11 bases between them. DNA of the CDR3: TGCAGTGGTGGGACTTTATACGAGCAGTACTTC. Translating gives CSGGTLYEQYF.

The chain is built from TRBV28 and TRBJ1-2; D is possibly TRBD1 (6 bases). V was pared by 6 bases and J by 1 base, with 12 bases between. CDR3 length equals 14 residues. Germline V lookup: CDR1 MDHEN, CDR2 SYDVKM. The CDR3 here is CASSGGGLNYGYTF. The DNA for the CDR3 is TGTGCCAGCAGCGGGGGGGGGCTTAACTATGGCTACACCTTC.

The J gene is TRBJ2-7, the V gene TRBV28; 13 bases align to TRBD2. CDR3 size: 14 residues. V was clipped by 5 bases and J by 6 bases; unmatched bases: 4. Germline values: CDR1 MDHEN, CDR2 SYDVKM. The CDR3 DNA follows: TGTGCCAGCAGTCGACTAGCGGGAGGAATCGAGCAGTACTTC. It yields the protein CASSRLAGGIEQYF.

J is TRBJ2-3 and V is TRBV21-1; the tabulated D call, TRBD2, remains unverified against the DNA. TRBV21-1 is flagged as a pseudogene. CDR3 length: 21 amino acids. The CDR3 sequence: CASNPLSSGLAGVGSTDTQYF. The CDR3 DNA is TGTGCCAGCAACCCCTTATCATCAGGACTAGCGGGAGTCGGGAGCACAGATACGCAGTATTTT.

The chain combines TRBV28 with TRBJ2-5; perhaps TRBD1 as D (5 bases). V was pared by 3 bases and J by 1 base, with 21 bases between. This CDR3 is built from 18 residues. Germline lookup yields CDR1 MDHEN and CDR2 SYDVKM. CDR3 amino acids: CASSFGPQESFVQETQYF. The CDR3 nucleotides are TGTGCCAGCAGTTTTGGACCACAGGAATCGTTTGTCCAAGAGACCCAGTACTTC. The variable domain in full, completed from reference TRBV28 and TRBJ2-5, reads DVKVTQSSRYLVKRTGEKVFLECVQDMDHENMFWYRQDPGLGLRLIYFSYDVKMKEKGDIPEGYSVSREKKERFSLILESASTNQTSMYLCASSFGPQESFVQETQYFGPGTRLLVL.

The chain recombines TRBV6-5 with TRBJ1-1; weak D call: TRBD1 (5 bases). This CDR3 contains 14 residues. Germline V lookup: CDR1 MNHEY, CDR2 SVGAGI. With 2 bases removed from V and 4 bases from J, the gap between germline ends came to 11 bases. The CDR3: CASSYGGDGTEAFF. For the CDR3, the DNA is TGTGCCAGCAGTTACGGGGGGGATGGCACTGAAGCTTTCTTT.

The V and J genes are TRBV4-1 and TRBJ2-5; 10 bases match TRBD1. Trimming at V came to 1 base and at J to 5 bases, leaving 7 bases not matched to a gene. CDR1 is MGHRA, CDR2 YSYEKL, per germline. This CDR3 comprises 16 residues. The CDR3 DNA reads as TGCGCCAGCAGCCAAGTGTGGGGACAGGGGAGCGAGACCCAGTACTTC. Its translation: CASSQVWGQGSETQYF.

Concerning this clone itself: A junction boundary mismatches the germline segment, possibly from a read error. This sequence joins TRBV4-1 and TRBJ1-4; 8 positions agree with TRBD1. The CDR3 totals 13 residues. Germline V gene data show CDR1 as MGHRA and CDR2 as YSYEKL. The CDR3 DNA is TGCGCCAGCAGCCAAGTCCCGATGGACAGGGAATGGTTT. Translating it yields CASSQVPMDREWF.

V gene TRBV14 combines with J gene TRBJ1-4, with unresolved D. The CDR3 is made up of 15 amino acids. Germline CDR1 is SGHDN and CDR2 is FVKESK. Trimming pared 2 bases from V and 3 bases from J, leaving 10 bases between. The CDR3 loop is CASSQLRLSNEKLFF. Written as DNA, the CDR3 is TGTGCCAGCAGCCAACTTAGACTTTCTAATGAAAAACTGTTTTTT.

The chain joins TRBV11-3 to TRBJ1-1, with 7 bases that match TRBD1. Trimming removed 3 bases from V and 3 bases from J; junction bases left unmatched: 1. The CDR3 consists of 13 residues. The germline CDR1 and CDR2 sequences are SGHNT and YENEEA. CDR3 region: CASSFDRDTEAFF. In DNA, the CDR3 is TGTGCCAGCAGCTTTGACAGGGACACTGAAGCTTTCTTT.